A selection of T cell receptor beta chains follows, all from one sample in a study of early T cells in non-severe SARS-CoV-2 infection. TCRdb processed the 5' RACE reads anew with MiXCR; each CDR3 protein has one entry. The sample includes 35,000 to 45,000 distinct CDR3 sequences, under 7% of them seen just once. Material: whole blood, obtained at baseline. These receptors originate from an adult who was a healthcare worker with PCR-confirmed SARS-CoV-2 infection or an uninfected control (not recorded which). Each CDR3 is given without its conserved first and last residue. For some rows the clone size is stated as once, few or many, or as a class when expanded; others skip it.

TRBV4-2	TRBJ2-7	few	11	ASSQIGEDEQY
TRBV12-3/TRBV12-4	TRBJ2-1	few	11	ASSLLQGDEQF
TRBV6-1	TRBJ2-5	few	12	ASSPNTVQETQY
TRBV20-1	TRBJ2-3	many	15	SARDRGREQGTDTQY
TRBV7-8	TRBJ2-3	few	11	ASKNYSTDTQY
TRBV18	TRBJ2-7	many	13	ASSPPSQGKYEQY
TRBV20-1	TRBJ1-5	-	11	SARVRVNQPQH
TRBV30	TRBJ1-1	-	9	AGGGRTEAF
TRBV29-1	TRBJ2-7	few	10	SVEEGHYEQY
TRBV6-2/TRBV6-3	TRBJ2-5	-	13	ASSLERGRGETQY
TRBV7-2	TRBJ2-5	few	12	ASSPNGRIETQY
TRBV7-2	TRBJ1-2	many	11	ASSLAGWGGYT
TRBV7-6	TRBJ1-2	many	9	ASSSDLTYT
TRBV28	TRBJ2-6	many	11	ASILPGANVLT
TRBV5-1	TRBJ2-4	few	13	ASSPWDGDKNIQY
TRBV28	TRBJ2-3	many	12	ASSLSGSTDTQY
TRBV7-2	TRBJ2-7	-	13	ASSVSSGRADEQY
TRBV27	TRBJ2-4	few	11	ASSLNRVNIQY
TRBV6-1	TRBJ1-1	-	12	ASSVSGGSTEAF
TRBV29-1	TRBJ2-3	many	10	SGHVLTDTQY
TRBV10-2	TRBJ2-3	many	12	ASSWDSPLDTQY
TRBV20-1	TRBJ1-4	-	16	SARELPGIVGTNEKLF
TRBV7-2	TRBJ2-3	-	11	ASSLGRGDTQY
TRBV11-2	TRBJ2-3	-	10	ASSLNFWPQY
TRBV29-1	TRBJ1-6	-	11	SVSLGLASPLH
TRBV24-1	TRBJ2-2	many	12	ATSDPTGIGELF
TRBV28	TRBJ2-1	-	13	ASRRREGSYNEQF
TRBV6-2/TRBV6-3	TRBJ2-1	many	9	ASSAILEQF
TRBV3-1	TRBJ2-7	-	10	ASSGSTYEQY
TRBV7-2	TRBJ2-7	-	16	ASSTNERTGRRFYEQY
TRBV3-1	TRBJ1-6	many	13	ASSQLGADNSPLH
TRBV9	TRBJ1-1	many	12	ASSMGRARTEAF
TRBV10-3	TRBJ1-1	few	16	AISAGTGKYGMNTEAF
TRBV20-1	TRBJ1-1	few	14	SARGGQGRMNTEAF
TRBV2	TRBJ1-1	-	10	ASSVQGTEAF
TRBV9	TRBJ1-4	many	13	ASSPGGGGGVKLF
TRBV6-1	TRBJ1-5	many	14	ASKAEGAFSNQPQH
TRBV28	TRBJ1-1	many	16	ASSLSYRFGPGRTEAF
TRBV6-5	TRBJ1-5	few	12	ASSLRTIGQPQH
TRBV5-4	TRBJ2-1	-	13	ASSQVGPTNNEQF
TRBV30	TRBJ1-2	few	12	AWSRRITSYGYT
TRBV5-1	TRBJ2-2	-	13	ASSPTVEGTGELF
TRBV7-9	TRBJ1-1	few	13	ASSLGAGGNTEAF
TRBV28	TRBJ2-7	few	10	AARGSTYEQY